This T cell receptor (beta chain) was retrieved from a study of resident and recirculating memory T cells in vitiligo. Method: immunoSEQ multiplex PCR; TCRdb's copy keeps in-frame clones and lacks some. Seen here are tens of thousands of clones, roughly nine tenths observed once, and the top ten hold less than 5%. The CDR3 is made up of 16 amino acids. The ends were cut back, 2 bases at V and 0 bases at J, with 11 bases in the middle. Germline V CDR1 and CDR2: MNHEY, SMNVEV (reference sequence). The chain recombines TRBV27 with TRBJ1-5; D remains ambiguous. The TCR originated in a male donor with vitiligo. The sequencing input was blood. The CDR3 sequence is CASSLTPGVSNQPQHF. In nucleotides, the CDR3 is TGTGCCAGCAGTTTAACCCCCGGGGTTAGCAATCAGCCCCAGCATTTT.